The source of this TCR beta chain is a study of cytomegalovirus exposure and HLA in healthy donors. Broader study findings: The authors later linked a missense DCLRE1C variant to TCR beta V- and J-gene trimming. Cytomegalovirus-associated status was assigned to roughly 160 TCR beta chains.

CDR1 is MNHNS, CDR2 SASEGT, per germline. This CDR3 has 14 amino acids. The ends were cut back, 2 bases at V and 1 base at J, with 8 bases in the middle. Regarding this clone: The antigen remains unidentified.

PCR was performed using 60 Vbeta and 13 Jbeta primers. Clones were read by immunoSEQ multiplex PCR, and TCRdb kept only the in-frame ones, dropping some. The sample records about 200,000 clones, 65% to 85% being singletons. What was sequenced was PBMCs. The TCR originated in a boy between 2 and 15 years old in good health and CMV-seronegative. The V gene is TRBV6-1, the J gene TRBJ1-1; D gene ambiguous. The CDR3 DNA follows: TGTGCCAGCAGTGAACCACCGAGGAACACTGAAGCTTTCTTT. Protein: CASSEPPRNTEAFF.